The 15 T cell receptor beta chains in this list originate from one sample, sequenced in a study of beta chain features in type 1 diabetes. The investigators reverse transcribed all of the isolated RNA, so they sequenced expressed TCRB transcripts. Generated by immunoSEQ multiplex PCR, the TCRdb table keeps only in-frame clones and is missing some. Of under 550,000 clones listed, about an eighth are singletons. The specimen sequenced was naive CD4+ T cells from blood. The receptors here all came from a woman aged 18 to 35 in good health.

This clone was detected a few times. The V and J genes are TRBV30 and TRBJ1-5, with 7 bases aligning to TRBD1. Germline V gene data show CDR1 as GTSNPN and CDR2 as SVGIG (reference sequence). J gave up 1 base and V 3 bases, and 3 bases lay outside the gene matches. This CDR3 is built from 14 residues. CDR3 sequence (DNA): TGTGCCTGGAGACAGGGGAACAGCAATCAGCCCCAGCATTTT. Translating it yields CAWRQGNSNQPQHF.

The J gene is TRBJ1-5, the V gene TRBV19; D is unresolved. Trimming removed 2 bases at V and 4 bases at J, with 6 bases between. Germline V gene sequence: CDR1 LNHDA, CDR2 SQIVND (reference sequence). CDR3 length: 13 amino acids. DNA for the CDR3: TGTGCCAGTAGTATACCGGGTAATCAGCCCCAGCATTTT. Its translation is CASSIPGNQPQHF.

V is TRBV6-6 and J is TRBJ2-4, with D unclear. The CDR3 runs 13 residues. V lost 5 bases and J lost 6, with 11 bases in between. CDR1 is MNHNY, CDR2 SVGAGI, per germline (reference sequence). The CDR3 sequence is CASSPRTPNIQYF. The CDR3 DNA reads TGTGCCAGCAGTCCTAGGACCCCAAACATTCAGTACTTC.

This clone has only a few counts. This chain links TRBV28 with TRBJ2-1; 7 bases map to TRBD1. V shed 6 bases, J shed 7 bases, and the junction held 6 bases outside the gene matches. CDR1 and CDR2 from the germline V gene are MDHEN and SYDVKM. This CDR3 has 13 residues. Here the CDR3 reads CASSLQGWNEQFF. The CDR3 nucleotides are TGTGCCAGCAGCCTACAGGGGTGGAATGAGCAGTTCTTC.

In its sample, this clone was seen a few times. The genes are TRBV27 and TRBJ2-3, with 13 bases identical to TRBD2. Looked up from germline, CDR1 is MNHEY and CDR2 is SMNVEV (reference sequence). The CDR3 runs 16 residues. With 3 bases clipped from V and 5 bases from J, the junction kept 5 bases outside the gene matches. DNA of the CDR3: TGTGCCAGCAGTTTCGACGGACTAGCGGGAGTAGATACGCAGTATTTT. Translated, it gives CASSFDGLAGVDTQYF.

This clone was found a few times. The V and J genes are TRBV10-2 and TRBJ2-3, with D possibly matching TRBD1 (6 bases). V lost 3 bases to trimming and J lost 0 bases, with 10 bases between them. Germline CDR1 WSHSY, CDR2 SAAADI. The CDR3 runs 15 residues. Written as DNA, the CDR3 is TGCGCCAGCAGTGATGGGGGCCTAAGCACAGATACGCAGTATTTT. It specifies CASSDGGLSTDTQYF.

This chain links TRBV18 with TRBJ2-7, with D maybe TRBD1 (6 bases). Germline V gene sequence: CDR1 KGHSH, CDR2 LQKENI. The CDR3 sequence is 16 residues long. The V gene lost 2 bases and the J gene lost 1 base, with 15 bases spanning the gap. The CDR3 loop reads CASSPLGAIGSYEQYF. CDR3 DNA: TGTGCCAGCTCACCATTGGGGGCGATCGGTTCCTACGAGCAGTACTTC.

This clone was counted between two and nine times. J is TRBJ1-5 and V is TRBV7-2; 7 bases agree with TRBD1. CDR3 length: 15 amino acids. The germline CDR1 and CDR2 sequences are SGHTA and FQGNSA. Trimming cost V 5 bases and J 1 base; bases outside gene matches: 5. The CDR3 DNA reads TGTGCCAGCAGCGTCGACAGGGAGAGCAATCAGCCCCAGCATTTT. This translates into CASSVDRESNQPQHF.

The chain links TRBV5-4 to TRBJ1-6; a weak D match, TRBD1 (5 bases). This CDR3 comprises 15 residues. The V end was cut by 4 bases, the J end by 7 bases, with 15 bases between. In germline, CDR1 is SGHNT, CDR2 YYREEE (reference sequence). CDR3 nucleotides: TGTGCCAGCAGCGCGACCGGGACGTTAAATTCACCCCTCCACTTT. This sequence encodes CASSATGTLNSPLHF.

The V call is TRBV6-1, the J call TRBJ2-7; no definite D call. Per germline, CDR1 MNHNS and CDR2 SASEGT. Trimming cost V 1 base and J 7 bases, with 8 bases left between them. This CDR3 contains 12 residues. The CDR3 protein is CASSEVMGEQYF. CDR3 in DNA: TGTGCCAGCAGTGAAGTTATGGGGGAGCAGTACTTC.

The chain has TRBV11-3 and TRBJ2-1; D gene unclear. CDR1 SGHNT and CDR2 YENEEA come from the germline V gene. The CDR3 spans 17 residues. V lost 5 bases and J lost 1, with 18 bases in between. The CDR3 DNA reads as TGTGCCAGCAGCGATGAATCTAGACCAGGTTCCTACAATGAGCAGTTCTTC. This gives the protein CASSDESRPGSYNEQFF.

This clone was picked up a small number of times. V usage is TRBV7-9 and J usage is TRBJ2-3; no clear D gene. V lost 8 bases, J lost 1 base, and 10 bases lay in between. The CDR3 loop spans 13 amino acids. Looked up from germline, CDR1 is SEHNR and CDR2 is FQNEAQ (reference sequence). CDR3: CASYSSGTDTQYF. CDR3 nucleotide sequence: TGTGCCAGCTATTCCTCGGGCACAGATACGCAGTATTTT. The full variable domain, in which reference TRBV7-9 and TRBJ2-3 provide the parts outside the CDR3, is DTGVSQNPRHKITKRGQNVTFRCDPISEHNRLYWYRQTLGQGPEFLTYFQNEAQLEKSRLLSDRFSAERPKGSFSTLEIQRTEQGDSAMYLCASYSSGTDTQYFGPGTRLTVL.

This rearrangement joins TRBV27 to TRBJ2-6; 9 bases match TRBD1. Germline V gives CDR1 MNHEY, CDR2 SMNVEV (reference sequence). With V trimmed by 5 bases and J by 2 bases, 10 bases remained unmatched. This CDR3 has 18 residues. The CDR3 nucleotides read TGTGCCAGCAGTCCAACCGGGACAGGGTTTACTGGGGCCAACGTCCTGACTTTC. This gives the protein CASSPTGTGFTGANVLTF.

This clone has a handful of counts. This chain links TRBV9 with TRBJ2-7, with no clear D. CDR1 is SGDLS, CDR2 YYNGEE, per germline. V dropped 4 bases and J dropped 3 bases, with 11 bases sitting between them. This CDR3 has 13 amino acids. The CDR3 nucleotides are TGTGCCAGCAGCCTCGGGTCATACTACGAGCAGTACTTC. Its protein is CASSLGSYYEQYF. The whole variable domain, filled in from reference TRBV9 and TRBJ2-7, reads DSGVTQTPKHLITATGQRVTLRCSPRSGDLSVYWYQQSLDQGLQFLIQYYNGEERAKGNILERFSAQQFPDLHSELNLSSLELGDSALYFCASSLGSYYEQYFGPGTRLTVT.

This clone was observed a handful of times. The chain couples TRBV7-6 to TRBJ1-1; no reliable D call. Germline CDR1 reads SGHVS; CDR2 reads FNYEAQ. This CDR3 region has 13 residues. Trimming removed 5 bases at V and 2 bases at J, with 9 bases between. The CDR3 bases are TGTGCCAGCAGCGCGTCCGCCAACACTGAAGCTTTCTTT. Protein product: CASSASANTEAFF.